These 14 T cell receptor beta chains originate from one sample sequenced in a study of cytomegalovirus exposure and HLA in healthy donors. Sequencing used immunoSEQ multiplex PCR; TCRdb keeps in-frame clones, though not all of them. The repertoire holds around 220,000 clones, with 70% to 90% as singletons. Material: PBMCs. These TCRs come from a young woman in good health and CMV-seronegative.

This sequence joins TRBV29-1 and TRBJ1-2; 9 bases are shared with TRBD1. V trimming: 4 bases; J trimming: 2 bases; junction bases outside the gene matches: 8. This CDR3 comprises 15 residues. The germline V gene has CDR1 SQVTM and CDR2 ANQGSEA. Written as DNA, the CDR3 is TGCAGCGTTGGCCCTAGGACAGGGGTAAACTATGGCTACACCTTC. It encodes CSVGPRTGVNYGYTF. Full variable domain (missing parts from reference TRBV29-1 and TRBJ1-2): SAVISQKPSRDICQRGTSLTIQCQVDSQVTMMFWYRQQPGQSLTLIATANQGSEATYESGFVIDKFPISRPNLTFSTLTVSNMSPEDSSIYLCSVGPRTGVNYGYTFGSGTRLTVV.

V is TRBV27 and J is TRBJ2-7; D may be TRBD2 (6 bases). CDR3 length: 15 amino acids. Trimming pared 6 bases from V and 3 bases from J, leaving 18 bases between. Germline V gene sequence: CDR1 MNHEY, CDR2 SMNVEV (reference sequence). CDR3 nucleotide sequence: TGTGCCAGCAGCCCAAGAGGGACTCCTGACTACGAGCAGTACTTC. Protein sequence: CASSPRGTPDYEQYF.

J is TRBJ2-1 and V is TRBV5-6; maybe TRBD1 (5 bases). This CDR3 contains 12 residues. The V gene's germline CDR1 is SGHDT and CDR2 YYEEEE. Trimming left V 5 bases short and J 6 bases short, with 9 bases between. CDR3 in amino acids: CASSLTGNEQFF. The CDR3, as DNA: TGTGCCAGCAGTTTAACAGGCAATGAGCAGTTCTTC. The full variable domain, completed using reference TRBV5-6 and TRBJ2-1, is DAGVTQSPTHLIKTRGQQVTLRCSPKSGHDTVSWYQQALGQGPQFIFQYYEEEERQRGNFPDRFSGHQFPNYSSELNVNALLLGDSALYLCASSLTGNEQFFGPGTRLTVL.

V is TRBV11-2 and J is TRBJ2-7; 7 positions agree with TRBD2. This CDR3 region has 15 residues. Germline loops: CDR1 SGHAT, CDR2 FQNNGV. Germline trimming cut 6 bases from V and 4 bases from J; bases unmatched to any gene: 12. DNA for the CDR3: TGTGCCAGCAGTGCTACAACCGGGGGGAAGTACGAGCAGTACTTC. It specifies CASSATTGGKYEQYF.

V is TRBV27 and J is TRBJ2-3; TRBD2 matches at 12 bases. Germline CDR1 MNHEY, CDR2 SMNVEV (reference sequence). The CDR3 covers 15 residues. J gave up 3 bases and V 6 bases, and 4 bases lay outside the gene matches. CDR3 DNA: TGTGCCAGCAGACTAGCGGGAGGTTGGACAGATACGCAGTATTTT. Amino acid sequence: CASRLAGGWTDTQYF.

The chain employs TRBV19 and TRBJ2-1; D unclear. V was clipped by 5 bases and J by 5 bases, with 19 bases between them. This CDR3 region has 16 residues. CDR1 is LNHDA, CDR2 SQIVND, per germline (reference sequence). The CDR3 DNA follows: TGTGCCAGTAGTCCTACCCTTGATTTGATTGACAATGAGCAGTTCTTC. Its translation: CASSPTLDLIDNEQFF.

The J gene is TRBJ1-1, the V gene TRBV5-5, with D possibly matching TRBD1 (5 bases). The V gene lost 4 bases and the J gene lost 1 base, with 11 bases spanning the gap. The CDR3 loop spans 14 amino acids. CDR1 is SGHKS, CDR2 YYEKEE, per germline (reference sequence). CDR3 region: CASSPGGENTEAFF. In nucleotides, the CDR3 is TGTGCCAGCAGCCCGGGGGGGGAGAACACTGAAGCTTTCTTT.

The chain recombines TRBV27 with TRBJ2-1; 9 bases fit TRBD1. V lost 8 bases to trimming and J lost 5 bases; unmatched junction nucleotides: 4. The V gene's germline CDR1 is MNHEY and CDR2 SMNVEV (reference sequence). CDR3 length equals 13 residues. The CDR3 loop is CASRDRVDNEQFF. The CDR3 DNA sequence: TGTGCCAGCCGGGACAGGGTCGACAATGAGCAGTTCTTC.

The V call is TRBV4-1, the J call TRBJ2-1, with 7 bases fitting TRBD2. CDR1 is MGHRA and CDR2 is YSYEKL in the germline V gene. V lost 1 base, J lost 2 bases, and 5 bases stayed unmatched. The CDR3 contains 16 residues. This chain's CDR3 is CASSQVGRKTYNEQFF. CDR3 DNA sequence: TGCGCCAGCAGCCAAGTCGGGAGGAAGACCTACAATGAGCAGTTCTTC.

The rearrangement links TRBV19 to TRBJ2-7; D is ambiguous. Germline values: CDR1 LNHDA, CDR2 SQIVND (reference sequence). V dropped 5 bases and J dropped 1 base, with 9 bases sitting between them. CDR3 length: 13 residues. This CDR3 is CASSVTDSYEQYF. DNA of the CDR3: TGTGCCAGTAGTGTCACTGATTCCTACGAGCAGTACTTC.

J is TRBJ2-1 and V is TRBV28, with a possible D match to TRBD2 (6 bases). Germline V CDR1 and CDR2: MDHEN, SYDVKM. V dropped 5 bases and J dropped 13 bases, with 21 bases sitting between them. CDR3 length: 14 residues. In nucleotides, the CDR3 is TGTGCCAGCAGTCCCTACGGAGGGAAACAATCACAGTTCTTC. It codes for CASSPYGGKQSQFF.

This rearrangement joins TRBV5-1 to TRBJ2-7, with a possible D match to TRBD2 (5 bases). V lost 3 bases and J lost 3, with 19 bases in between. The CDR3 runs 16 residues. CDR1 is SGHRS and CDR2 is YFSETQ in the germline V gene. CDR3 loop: CASSWGPAEEFYEQYF. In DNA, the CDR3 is TGCGCCAGCAGCTGGGGTCCAGCGGAGGAGTTCTACGAGCAGTACTTC.

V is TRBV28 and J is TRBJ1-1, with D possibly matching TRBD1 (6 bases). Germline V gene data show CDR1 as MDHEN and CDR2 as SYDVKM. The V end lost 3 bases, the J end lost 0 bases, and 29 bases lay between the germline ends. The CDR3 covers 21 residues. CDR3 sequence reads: CASSLPGHGVRGARLNTEAFF. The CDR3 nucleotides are TGTGCCAGCAGTTTGCCGGGCCATGGGGTCCGGGGGGCGAGGTTGAACACTGAAGCTTTCTTT. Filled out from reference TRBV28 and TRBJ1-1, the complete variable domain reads DVKVTQSSRYLVKRTGEKVFLECVQDMDHENMFWYRQDPGLGLRLIYFSYDVKMKEKGDIPEGYSVSREKKERFSLILESASTNQTSMYLCASSLPGHGVRGARLNTEAFFGQGTRLTVV.

The CDR3 nucleotides read TGTGCCAGCAGCTCCTGGACTAGCGGGAAATACGAGCAGTACTTC. Encoded protein: CASSSWTSGKYEQYF. This sequence joins TRBV9 and TRBJ2-7; 12 bases are a match to TRBD2. The CDR3 spans 15 residues. Germline V CDR1 and CDR2: SGDLS, YYNGEE. After removal of 4 bases from V and 4 bases from J, the junction contained 6 bases not matched to a gene.